These T cell receptor beta chains were read from a single sample in a study of OX40 agonist ivuxolimab in advanced cancers. Sequencing used immunoSEQ multiplex PCR; TCRdb keeps in-frame clones, though not all of them. The sample includes over 85,000 clones, 70% to 90% of them seen just once. Sequencing used CD4+ or CD8+ T cells sorted from blood, obtained in a trial of the OX40 agonist ivuxolimab. Receptors originate from an adult with an advanced solid tumor such as melanoma, head and neck, liver or kidney cancer. Each CDR3 is given with its conserved first and last residue.

cdr3_length: 14
j_call: TRBJ1-4
v_call: TRBV7-9
cdr3_aa: CASSPRHGGEKLFF

cdr3_length: 12
j_call: TRBJ2-7
v_call: TRBV6-4
cdr3_aa: CASRGPGGEQYF

cdr3_length: 16
j_call: TRBJ2-3
v_call: TRBV6-1
cdr3_aa: CASSEPSFRFTDTQYF

cdr3_length: 15
j_call: TRBJ2-7
v_call: TRBV9
cdr3_aa: CASSARDTQSYEQYF

cdr3_length: 16
j_call: TRBJ1-1
v_call: TRBV19
cdr3_aa: CASRFVYRGMNTEAFF

cdr3_length: 13
j_call: TRBJ2-7
v_call: TRBV7-9
cdr3_aa: CASSYGGGYEQYF

cdr3_length: 19
j_call: TRBJ2-7
v_call: TRBV10-3
cdr3_aa: CAISPLRGVGGTSSYEQYF

cdr3_length: 15
j_call: TRBJ1-2
v_call: TRBV5-4
cdr3_aa: CASSLDGPGGYGYTF

cdr3_length: 15
j_call: TRBJ1-1
v_call: TRBV7-9
cdr3_aa: CASSLAGILNTEAFF

cdr3_length: 13
j_call: TRBJ2-7
v_call: TRBV18
cdr3_aa: CASSTGGFDEQYF

cdr3_length: 15
j_call: TRBJ2-1
v_call: TRBV5-1
cdr3_aa: CASSSWTSGYNEQFF

cdr3_length: 15
j_call: TRBJ1-1
v_call: TRBV7-6
cdr3_aa: CASSLQDYRGVGAFF

cdr3_length: 15
j_call: TRBJ2-5
v_call: TRBV7-7
cdr3_aa: CASSLRSRDLGTQYF

cdr3_length: 17
j_call: TRBJ2-3
v_call: TRBV4-1
cdr3_aa: CASSLTVGQEFTDTQYF